The sequence of this T cell receptor beta chain was determined in a study of shared clonotypes between healthy human individuals. V was clipped by 6 bases and J by 2 bases; unmatched bases: 1. The CDR3 has 13 amino acids. From germline, CDR1 is LNHDA and CDR2 SQIVND (reference sequence). Per the original methods: ImmunoSEQ junction-only sequences lacked quality scores, so their filtering differed. This table comes from immunoSEQ multiplex PCR, and its TCRdb copy is limited to in-frame clones, with some not included. The V and J calls and clone size come from that table; D and trimming were worked out from the DNA. Found here are about 1 million clones, 60% to 80% of them singletons; the top ten hold about 1.5%.

This receptor was identified in a man aged 18 to 29 in good health. Material for sequencing was memory CD4+ T cells sorted from blood. The subset here: CD45RA-negative fraction. The rearrangement links TRBV19 to TRBJ2-5, with TRBD2 matching over 9 bases. The CDR3 loop reads CASRLAGQETQYF. The CDR3, as DNA: TGTGCCAGTAGGCTAGCGGGACAAGAGACCCAGTACTTC.